Listed below are T cell receptor beta chains from one sample, sequenced in a study of CD4+ T cells in melanoma. Sequencing used immunoSEQ multiplex PCR; TCRdb keeps in-frame clones, though not all of them. The sample carries around 12,000 clones, 60% to 75% recorded once. Source material: cells from a culture (not recorded whether cultured in vitro). These receptors came from a human donor with melanoma. CDR3s include the opening cysteine and the closing phenylalanine or tryptophan. A D gene is named only where the DNA matches it firmly. The listing skips clone size in some rows; elsewhere it reads once, few, many or a size class.

D: NA; V: TRBV5-1; size: NA; J: TRBJ2-3; DNA: TGCGCCAGCAGCCTGACAGGCGACCCCACAGATACGCAGTATTTT; CDR3: CASSLTGDPTDTQYF
D: TRBD1; V: TRBV6-1; size: NA; J: TRBJ1-5; DNA: TGTGCCAGCAGTGCGGTGACAGGGATTTCCAATCAGCCCCAGCATTTT; CDR3: CASSAVTGISNQPQHF
D: NA; V: TRBV29-1; size: NA; J: TRBJ2-7; DNA: TGCAGCGTTGCCGGGACTCCGGATACGAGGTACGAGCAGTACTTC; CDR3: CSVAGTPDTRYEQYF
D: NA; V: TRBV5-1; size: NA; J: TRBJ1-1; DNA: TGCGCCAGCAGCTTGACCCCAGTGAACACTGAAGCTTTCTTT; CDR3: CASSLTPVNTEAFF
D: NA; V: TRBV5-1; size: NA; J: TRBJ2-7; DNA: TGCGCCAGCAGCTTGGAAGGGTTTCGGGGCGAGCAGTACTTC; CDR3: CASSLEGFRGEQYF
D: NA; V: TRBV7-2; size: NA; J: TRBJ1-1; DNA: TGTGCCAGCAGCTTTACAGTGAACACTGAAGCTTTCTTT; CDR3: CASSFTVNTEAFF
D: NA; V: TRBV5-5; size: NA; J: TRBJ1-1; DNA: TGTGCCAGCAGACGCACCGGGGCGCTTGAAGCTTTCTTT; CDR3: CASRRTGALEAFF
D: TRBD2; V: TRBV30; size: NA; J: TRBJ2-3; DNA: TGTGCCTGGAGTGCACAAGCGGGGGTGGTAGATACGCAGTATTTT; CDR3: CAWSAQAGVVDTQYF
D: NA; V: TRBV21-1; size: NA; J: TRBJ1-2; DNA: TGTGCCAGCAGCCTACAGGTACTCCGCGGCTACACCTTC; CDR3: CASSLQVLRGYTF
D: NA; V: TRBV6-6; size: NA; J: TRBJ2-3; DNA: TGTGCCAGCGGGTCCCACAGTATTGGGTCGACAGATACGCAGTATTTT; CDR3: CASGSHSIGSTDTQYF
D: NA; V: TRBV5-8; size: NA; J: TRBJ1-5; DNA: TGTGCCAGCAGCTCCCTGACCGAGATTTTCAATCAGCCCCAGCATTTT; CDR3: CASSSLTEIFNQPQHF
D: TRBD1; V: TRBV6-1; size: NA; J: TRBJ2-2; DNA: TGTGCCAGCAGTGGATTGGGACAGGGGTACGGGGAGCTGTTTTTT; CDR3: CASSGLGQGYGELFF
D: NA; V: TRBV6-6; size: NA; J: TRBJ2-7; DNA: TGTGCCAGCAGTTACGCCCGGGGGCGATACGAGCAGTACTTC; CDR3: CASSYARGRYEQYF
D: NA; V: TRBV5-1; size: NA; J: TRBJ2-2; DNA: TGCGCCAGCAGCTTAGGGGGTTTTACCGGGGAGCTGTTTTTT; CDR3: CASSLGGFTGELFF
D: TRBD1; V: TRBV9; size: few; J: TRBJ1-6; DNA: TGTGCCAGCAGCCAGTGGGAGGGGGCGAGCTCCTATAATTCACCCCTCCACTTT; CDR3: CASSQWEGASSYNSPLHF
D: NA; V: TRBV5-1; size: NA; J: TRBJ1-1; DNA: TGCGCCAGCAGCATACGATCGAACACTGAAGCTTTCTTT; CDR3: CASSIRSNTEAFF
D: NA; V: TRBV28; size: NA; J: TRBJ1-5; DNA: TGTGCCAGCAGACCTCCGGGGACCTTCGCCTACAATCAGCCCCAGCATTTT; CDR3: CASRPPGTFAYNQPQHF
D: NA; V: TRBV15; size: NA; J: TRBJ2-6; DNA: TGTGCCACCAGCAGAGGGTCCTCTGGGGCCAACGTCCTGACTTTC; CDR3: CATSRGSSGANVLTF
D: NA; V: TRBV2; size: NA; J: TRBJ2-7; DNA: TGTGCCAGCATCCGCACAGTTTGGTCCTACGAGCAGTACTTC; CDR3: CASIRTVWSYEQYF
D: NA; V: TRBV6-1; size: once; J: TRBJ1-4; DNA: TGTGCCAGCAGTGCCCAGGGAGTCGGGAAAGAAAAACTGTTTTTT; CDR3: CASSAQGVGKEKLFF
D: TRBD2; V: TRBV4-1; size: NA; J: TRBJ2-7; DNA: TGCGCCAGCAGCCGAGAGCGGGGGGACCACGAGCAGTACTTC; CDR3: CASSRERGDHEQYF
D: TRBD2; V: TRBV4-1; size: NA; J: TRBJ2-2; DNA: TGCGCCAGCAGTCTTAGCGGGGCGGACACCGGGGAGCTGTTTTTT; CDR3: CASSLSGADTGELFF
D: NA; V: TRBV6-5; size: NA; J: TRBJ2-2; DNA: TGTGCCAGCAGTTACTGGAGGGGGGGGAACACCGGGGAGCTGTTTTTT; CDR3: CASSYWRGGNTGELFF
D: NA; V: TRBV30; size: NA; J: TRBJ2-7; DNA: TGTGCCTGGAGTGTCGCGCGGCGGGGGCCAACCGCCTACGAGCAGTACTTC; CDR3: CAWSVARRGPTAYEQYF
D: NA; V: TRBV5-4; size: NA; J: TRBJ2-5; DNA: TGTGCCAGCAGCTCCGGACAAACTCAAGAGACCCAGTACTTC; CDR3: CASSSGQTQETQYF
D: NA; V: TRBV2; size: NA; J: TRBJ1-1; DNA: TGTGCCAGCAGTAGCGAGGGCCGGACTGAAGCTTTCTTT; CDR3: CASSSEGRTEAFF
D: NA; V: TRBV19; size: once; J: TRBJ1-1; DNA: TGTGCCAGTACCTGGGCGGGGGGGAGCCGGAACACTGAAGCTTTCTTT; CDR3: CASTWAGGSRNTEAFF
D: NA; V: TRBV5-4; size: NA; J: TRBJ2-7; DNA: TGTGCCAGCAGCTTTTACGACAGAAGGGAAGGCGAGCAGTACTTC; CDR3: CASSFYDRREGEQYF
D: TRBD1; V: TRBV5-8; size: few; J: TRBJ2-7; DNA: TGTGCCAGCAGCTTGCCGACAGGGGATAGGTACGAGCAGTACTTC; CDR3: CASSLPTGDRYEQYF
D: NA; V: TRBV5-4; size: NA; J: TRBJ1-4; DNA: TGTGCCAGCAGCTTTCGGACGGGTGAAAAACTGTTTTTT; CDR3: CASSFRTGEKLFF
D: TRBD1; V: TRBV18; size: NA; J: TRBJ1-2; DNA: TGTGCCAGCTCACGTCAGGGGGCGGGCAACCGCATGAACTATGGCTACACCTTC; CDR3: CASSRQGAGNRMNYGYTF
D: NA; V: TRBV7-9; size: once; J: TRBJ2-5; DNA: TGTGCCAGCAGCTTGCCTGGATTAGAGACCCAGTACTTC; CDR3: CASSLPGLETQYF
D: TRBD2; V: TRBV11-2; size: NA; J: TRBJ2-5; DNA: TGTGCCAGCAGCGCACCTAGCGGGGGCGCGCCGACCCAGTACTTC; CDR3: CASSAPSGGAPTQYF
D: NA; V: TRBV7-2; size: NA; J: TRBJ1-4; DNA: TGTGCCAGCTCTGGGGCACGTCTTGAAAAACTGTTTTTT; CDR3: CASSGARLEKLFF
D: NA; V: TRBV5-1; size: NA; J: TRBJ1-4; DNA: TGCGCCAGCAGCTTGGGCGGAAAGGTGGAAAAACTGTTTTTT; CDR3: CASSLGGKVEKLFF